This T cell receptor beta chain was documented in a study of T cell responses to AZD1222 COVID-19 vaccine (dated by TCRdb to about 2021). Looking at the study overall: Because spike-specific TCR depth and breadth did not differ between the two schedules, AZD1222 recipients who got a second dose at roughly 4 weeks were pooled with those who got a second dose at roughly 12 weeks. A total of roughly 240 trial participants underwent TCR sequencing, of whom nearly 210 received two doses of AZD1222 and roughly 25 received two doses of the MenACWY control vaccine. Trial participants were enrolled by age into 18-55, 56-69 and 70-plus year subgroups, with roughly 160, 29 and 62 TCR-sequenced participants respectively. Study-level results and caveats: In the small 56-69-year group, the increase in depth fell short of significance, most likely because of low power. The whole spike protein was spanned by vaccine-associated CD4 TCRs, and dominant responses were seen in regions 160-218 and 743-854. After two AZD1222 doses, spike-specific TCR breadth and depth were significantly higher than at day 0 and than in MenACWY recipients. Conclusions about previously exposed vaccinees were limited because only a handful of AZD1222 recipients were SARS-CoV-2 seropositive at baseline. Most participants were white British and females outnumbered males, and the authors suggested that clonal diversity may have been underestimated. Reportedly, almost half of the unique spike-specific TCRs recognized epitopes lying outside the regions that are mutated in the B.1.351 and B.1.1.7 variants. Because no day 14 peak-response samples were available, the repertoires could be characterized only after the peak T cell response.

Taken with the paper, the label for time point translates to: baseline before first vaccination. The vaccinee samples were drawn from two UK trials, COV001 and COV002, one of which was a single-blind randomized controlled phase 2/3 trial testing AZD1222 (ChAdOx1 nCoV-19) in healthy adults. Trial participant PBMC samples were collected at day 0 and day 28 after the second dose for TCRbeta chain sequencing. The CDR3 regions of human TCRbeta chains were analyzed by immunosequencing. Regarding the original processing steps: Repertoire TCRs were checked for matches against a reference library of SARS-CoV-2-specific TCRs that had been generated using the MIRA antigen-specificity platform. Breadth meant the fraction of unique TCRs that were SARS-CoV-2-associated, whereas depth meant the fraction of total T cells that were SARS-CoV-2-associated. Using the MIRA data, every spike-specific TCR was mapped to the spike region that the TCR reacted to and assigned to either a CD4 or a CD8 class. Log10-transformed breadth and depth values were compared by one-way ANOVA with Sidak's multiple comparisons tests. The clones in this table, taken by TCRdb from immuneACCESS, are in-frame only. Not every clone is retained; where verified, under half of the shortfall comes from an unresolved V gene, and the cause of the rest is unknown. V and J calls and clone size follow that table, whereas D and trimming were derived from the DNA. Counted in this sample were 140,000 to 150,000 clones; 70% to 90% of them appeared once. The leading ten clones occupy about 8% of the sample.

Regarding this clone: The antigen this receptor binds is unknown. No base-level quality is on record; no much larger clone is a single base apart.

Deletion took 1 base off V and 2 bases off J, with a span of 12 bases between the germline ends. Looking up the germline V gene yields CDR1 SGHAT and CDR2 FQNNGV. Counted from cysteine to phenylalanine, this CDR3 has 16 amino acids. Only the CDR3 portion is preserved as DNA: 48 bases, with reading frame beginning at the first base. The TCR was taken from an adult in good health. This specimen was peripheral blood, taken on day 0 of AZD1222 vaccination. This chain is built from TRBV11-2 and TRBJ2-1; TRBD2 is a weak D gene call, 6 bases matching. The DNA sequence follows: TGTGCCAGCAGCTTAGGGTGGGGGGAAGCCTACAATGAGCAGTTCTTC. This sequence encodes CASSLGWGEAYNEQFF.